This is a list of T cell receptor beta chains from one sample in a study of response to subunit inactivated influenza vaccine. TCRdb processed the RT-PCR reads anew with MiXCR; each CDR3 protein has one entry. The repertoire consists of some 500,000 distinct CDR3 sequences, with 10% to 15% occurring once and the leading ten covering around 13%. The material sequenced was PBMCs from blood, taken about 40 days after vaccination. These TCRs come from a man aged 50-60 years who received an inactivated influenza vaccine. CDR3s include the opening cysteine and the closing phenylalanine or tryptophan. The order of the fields is clone size, D gene, CDR3 length, J gene, V gene, CDR3 protein, CDR3 DNA. D genes are given only for firm matches. Not every row has a clone size; where given, it reads once, few, many or a size class.

>-|-|13|TRBJ1-2|TRBV7-9
CASSLPGRDGYTF
TGTGCCAGCAGCTTACCTGGACGGGATGGCTACACCTTC
>-|-|12|TRBJ2-1|TRBV6-1
CATKEVYNEQFF
TGTGCCACTAAGGAAGTTTACAATGAGCAGTTCTTC
>few|TRBD1|15|TRBJ2-7|TRBV20-1
CSAREDRGPSYEQYF
TGCAGTGCTCGAGAGGACAGGGGTCCCTCCTACGAGCAGTACTTC
>few|-|15|TRBJ2-1|TRBV6-1
CASSRPGFEAFSQFF
TGTGCCAGCAGCCGCCCTGGGTTCGAGGCCTTCTCGCAGTTCTTC
>many|TRBD2|16|TRBJ2-7|TRBV12-3/TRBV12-4
CASSFSSGGAVYEQYF
TGTGCCAGCAGTTTCTCCAGCGGGGGGGCAGTTTACGAGCAGTACTTC
>-|TRBD2|16|TRBJ2-3|TRBV9
CASSVGNGRASDTQYF
TGTGCCAGCAGCGTAGGGAACGGGAGGGCCTCAGATACGCAGTATTTT
>few|-|14|TRBJ1-5|TRBV5-6
CASSLFRADQPQHF
TGTGCCAGCAGCTTATTCAGGGCCGATCAGCCCCAGCATTTT
>-|-|13|TRBJ2-7|TRBV12-3/TRBV12-4
CASGTSGSYEQYF
TGTGCCAGTGGGACTTCGGGCTCCTACGAGCAGTACTTC
>few|-|16|TRBJ2-1|TRBV5-1
CASSLGVVASIHEQFF
TGCGCCAGCAGCTTGGGTGTGGTAGCTTCTATCCATGAGCAGTTCTTC
>many|-|16|TRBJ2-5|TRBV20-1
CSARDSLKVPQETQYF
TGCAGTGCTAGAGATTCCCTAAAGGTCCCTCAAGAGACCCAGTACTTC
>-|-|13|TRBJ2-5|TRBV3-1
CASSQNLQETQYF
TGTGCCAGCAGCCAGAATCTACAAGAGACCCAGTACTTC
>once|TRBD1|17|TRBJ1-1|TRBV7-8
CASRPGGLGLSNTEAFF
TGTGCCAGCAGACCAGGGGGTCTGGGTCTTTCGAACACTGAAGCTTTCTTT
>few|-|15|TRBJ2-7|TRBV5-1
CASSTQGDSRYEQYF
TGCGCCAGCAGTACGCAGGGGGACTCACGCTACGAGCAGTACTTC
>few|-|18|TRBJ2-2|TRBV11-1
CASSQRGRDLWSTGELFF
TGTGCCAGCAGCCAGAGGGGCCGGGACTTATGGAGCACCGGGGAGCTGTTTTTT
>-|TRBD2|14|TRBJ2-7|TRBV15
CATSFPGRSYEQYF
TGTGCCACCAGCTTTCCCGGGAGGTCCTACGAGCAGTACTTC
>many|TRBD2|12|TRBJ2-7|TRBV20-1
CSVGRAPYEQYF
TGCAGTGTCGGGAGGGCGCCCTACGAGCAGTACTTC
>few|-|14|TRBJ2-2|TRBV10-3
CAIKSGTNTGELFF
TGTGCCATCAAGTCCGGGACTAACACCGGGGAGCTGTTTTTT
>-|-|15|TRBJ1-3|TRBV20-1
CSAREGRGSGNTIYF
TGCAGTGCTCGCGAGGGACGGGGCTCTGGAAACACCATATATTTT
>few|TRBD1|15|TRBJ2-7|TRBV2
CASSRDRDRAYEQYF
TGTGCCAGCAGTAGGGACAGGGATAGGGCCTACGAGCAGTACTTC
>-|-|18|TRBJ2-3|TRBV4-3
CASSQDYETGVSADTQYF
TGCGCCAGCAGCCAAGACTACGAGACGGGGGTCAGCGCAGATACGCAGTATTTT
>-|TRBD2|15|TRBJ2-2|TRBV12-3/TRBV12-4
CASSFEAGDTGELFF
TGTGCCAGCAGTTTTGAAGCGGGAGATACCGGGGAGCTGTTTTTT
>few|TRBD1|15|TRBJ1-1|TRBV5-1
CASSLVAGGSTEAFF
TGCGCCAGCAGCTTGGTGGCAGGGGGTAGCACTGAAGCTTTCTTT
>few|TRBD2|17|TRBJ2-7|TRBV11-3
CASSFSHAWEGRGEQYF
TGTGCCAGCAGCTTTTCCCACGCGTGGGAGGGCCGAGGCGAGCAGTACTTC
>many|-|16|TRBJ2-6|TRBV7-8
CATHTDRRYGANVLTF
TGTGCCACCCACACGGACAGAAGGTATGGGGCCAACGTCCTGACTTTC
>-|TRBD2|15|TRBJ2-4|TRBV28
CASSPFSGGKNIQYF
TGTGCCAGCAGTCCTTTTAGCGGGGGGAAAAACATTCAGTACTTC
>few|TRBD1|15|TRBJ2-2|TRBV5-1
CASSPGQGVTGELFF
TGCGCCAGCAGCCCGGGACAGGGAGTCACCGGGGAGCTGTTTTTT
>many|-|14|TRBJ1-1|TRBV5-1
CASSPVHGNTEAFF
TGCGCCAGCAGCCCGGTCCACGGGAACACTGAAGCTTTCTTT
>few|-|15|TRBJ2-3|TRBV20-1
CSAEAPGFGTDTQYF
TGCAGTGCGGAAGCACCAGGTTTCGGCACAGATACGCAGTATTTT
>few|-|11|TRBJ1-3|TRBV10-3
CAITSGNTIYF
TGTGCCATCACCTCTGGAAACACCATATATTTT
>many|TRBD1|17|TRBJ1-3|TRBV12-3/TRBV12-4
CASDGQGEADSGNTIYF
TGTGCCAGCGATGGACAGGGCGAAGCAGACTCTGGAAACACCATATATTTT
>-|-|13|TRBJ2-5|TRBV7-6
CASSPSEGQTQYF
TGTGCCAGCAGCCCATCCGAAGGGCAGACCCAGTACTTC
>-|TRBD2|15|TRBJ2-1|TRBV7-9
CASRPSGSSYNEQFF
TGTGCCAGCAGACCTAGCGGGAGTTCCTACAATGAGCAGTTCTTC
>-|-|12|TRBJ2-5|TRBV24-1
CATSVAPGTGYF
-
>-|-|15|TRBJ2-7|TRBV4-3
CASSPQIGGYYEQYF
TGCGCCAGCAGCCCCCAAATAGGGGGGTATTACGAGCAGTACTTC
>few|TRBD1|17|TRBJ1-1|TRBV5-1
CASSLNPQGARGTEAFF
TGCGCCAGCAGCCTAAACCCACAGGGGGCCAGGGGCACTGAAGCTTTCTTT
>few|-|13|TRBJ1-5|TRBV20-1
CSASNDYNQPQHF
TGCAGTGCTAGTAATGATTACAATCAGCCCCAGCATTTT
>few|-|12|TRBJ2-7|TRBV20-1
CSAPDSHYEQYF
TGCAGTGCTCCGGACAGTCACTACGAGCAGTACTTC
>many|-|12|TRBJ2-7|TRBV20-1
CSAVQGPYEQYF
TGCAGTGCTGTACAGGGCCCCTACGAGCAGTACTTC
>-|-|14|TRBJ2-2|TRBV12-3/TRBV12-4
CASICGQNTGELFF
TGTGCCAGCATCTGCGGCCAGAACACCGGGGAGCTGTTTTTT
>few|TRBD1|16|TRBJ2-7|TRBV12-3/TRBV12-4
CASSFYGTGNSYEQYF
TGTGCCAGCAGTTTTTACGGGACAGGTAATTCCTACGAGCAGTACTTC
>-|TRBD2|18|TRBJ2-3|TRBV12-3/TRBV12-4
CASSLKTGTTKSPDTQYF
TGTGCCAGCAGTCTCAAAACCGGGACTACGAAATCCCCAGATACGCAGTATTTT
>-|TRBD2|15|TRBJ2-1|TRBV20-1
CSARDSGLARNEQFF
TGCAGTGCTAGAGACTCCGGACTAGCGAGAAATGAGCAGTTCTTC
>-|TRBD2|15|TRBJ2-2|TRBV2
CASSQLAGGSGELFF
TGTGCCAGCAGTCAACTAGCGGGAGGGTCCGGGGAGCTGTTTTTT
>few|TRBD2|15|TRBJ2-1|TRBV20-1
CSARDRGLGGYEQFF
TGCAGTGCTAGAGATAGGGGACTAGGTGGTTATGAGCAGTTCTTC
>few|-|13|TRBJ1-1|TRBV12-3/TRBV12-4
CASRPSHQPEAFF
TGTGCCAGCAGGCCATCGCACCAGCCTGAAGCTTTCTTT
>many|TRBD1|13|TRBJ1-1|TRBV10-2
CASGQGARTEAFF
TGCGCCAGCGGACAGGGGGCGCGGACTGAAGCTTTCTTT
>-|TRBD1|14|TRBJ1-4|TRBV5-6
CASSLTGVNEKLFF
TGTGCCAGCAGTTTGACAGGGGTCAATGAAAAACTGTTTTTT
>-|-|13|TRBJ2-7|TRBV4-2
CASSQDWSREQYF
TGTGCCAGCAGCCAAGATTGGTCGAGGGAGCAGTACTTC
>-|-|13|TRBJ2-7|TRBV5-1
CASSRSFGVEQYF
TGCGCCAGCAGCCGGTCCTTTGGTGTGGAGCAGTACTTC